Following are 13 T cell receptor beta chains from one sample sequenced in a study of cytomegalovirus exposure and HLA in healthy donors. Use of 60 Vbeta and 13 Jbeta primers characterized the PCR. Some clones are missing from TCRdb's copy, which holds only in-frame ones; the method was immunoSEQ multiplex PCR. Found here are 65,000 to 80,000 clones, around 73% of them singletons; the top ten hold roughly 8.9%. Sequencing was done on a sample of PBMCs. The receptors shown here come from a woman in her 40s in good health and CMV-seropositive.

This clone was seen just once. V is TRBV30 and J is TRBJ1-3; D remains unclear. The germline V gene has CDR1 GTSNPN and CDR2 SVGIG (reference sequence). Trimming removed 5 bases at V and 7 bases at J, with 9 bases between. The CDR3 covers 11 residues. CDR3 coding DNA: TGTGCCTGGTGGGGAGGTAACACCATATATTTT. This encodes CAWWGGNTIYF. Looking up the rest from reference TRBV30 and TRBJ1-3 gives the full variable domain: SQTIHQWPATLVQPVGSPLSLECTVEGTSNPNLYWYRQAAGRGLQLLFYSVGIGQISSEVPQNLSASRPQDRQFILSSKKLLLSDSGFYLCAWWGGNTIYFGEGSWLTVV.

The genes are TRBV27 and TRBJ2-7; D gene ambiguous. The CDR3 covers 13 residues. Germline CDR1 MNHEY, CDR2 SMNVEV (reference sequence). V was pared by 6 bases and J by 2 bases, with 11 bases between. The CDR3 region is CASSVGGAYEQYF. In nucleotides, the CDR3 is TGTGCCAGCAGCGTGGGTGGAGCCTACGAGCAGTACTTC.

The chain has TRBV9 and TRBJ2-4, with a possible D match to TRBD2 (6 bases). Per germline, CDR1 SGDLS and CDR2 YYNGEE. The CDR3 has 12 residues. Trimming shortened V by 7 bases and J by 1 base, and 6 bases separated the two germline ends. The CDR3 nucleotides are TGTGCCAGCGGGGGGGCCAAAAACATTCAGTACTTC. This sequence encodes CASGGAKNIQYF.

The chain is built from TRBV6-6 and TRBJ2-5; D is possibly TRBD1 (5 bases). CDR3 length equals 13 residues. Germline V gives CDR1 MNHNY, CDR2 SVGAGI (reference sequence). Trimming cost V 7 bases and J 5 bases, with 14 bases left between them. DNA of the CDR3: TGTGCCAGCACCTTGGGGCGCCGGGAGACCCAGTACTTC. Its protein product is CASTLGRRETQYF.

Only a few counts were recorded for this clone. The rearrangement links TRBV7-2 to TRBJ2-1; 10 bases align to TRBD1. The CDR3 extends over 16 amino acids. Trimming removed 6 bases from V and 3 bases from J; junction bases left unmatched: 8. Germline CDR1 is SGHTA and CDR2 is FQGNSA. The CDR3 spells CASRPTGTGVYNEQFF. CDR3 bases: TGTGCCAGCAGACCGACCGGGACAGGGGTCTACAATGAGCAGTTCTTC.

The J gene is TRBJ2-5, the V gene TRBV6-4; 9 nucleotides match TRBD1. V was pared by 5 bases and J by 11 bases, with 9 bases of the junction left unmatched. Germline-derived CDR1 and CDR2 are MRHNA and SNTAGT. The CDR3 spans 13 residues. The CDR3 coding sequence is TGTGCCAGCAGTCCCCAGACAGGGGGAGAGCAGTACTTC. It encodes CASSPQTGGEQYF.

The chain uses TRBV7-9 and TRBJ2-3, with a weak D call TRBD2 (6 bases). The V end was cut by 5 bases, the J end by 0 bases, with 9 bases between. The germline V gene has CDR1 SEHNR and CDR2 FQNEAQ (reference sequence). This CDR3 is built from 14 residues. The DNA of the CDR3 is TGTGCCAGCAGCCCGGGGACTAGCACAGATACGCAGTATTTT. Residues: CASSPGTSTDTQYF.

In regard to this clone: An end of the junction differs from the germline gene, which may be a read error. The V gene is TRBV7-9, the J gene TRBJ2-7, with D tentatively TRBD2 (7 bases). There are 13 residues in the CDR3. Germline assignment: CDR1 SEHNR and CDR2 FQNEAQ (reference sequence). The CDR3 DNA reads as TGTGCCAGCAGCTTCCCCGGGGCGGGGGCTACCTTCTTC. Protein sequence: CASSFPGAGATFF.

CDR3 residues: CASSMQEGDTQYF. The DNA for the CDR3 is TGTGCCAGTAGTATGCAGGAGGGGGATACGCAGTATTTT. J is TRBJ2-3 and V is TRBV19; possible D gene TRBD2, 6 bases. Trimming removed 3 bases from V and 6 bases from J, with 10 bases in between. The CDR3 totals 13 residues. Per germline, CDR1 LNHDA and CDR2 SQIVND (reference sequence).

This chain joins TRBV19 and TRBJ1-1, with 7 bases that match TRBD1. Germline assignment: CDR1 LNHDA and CDR2 SQIVND (reference sequence). V was clipped by 5 bases and J by 1 base; unmatched bases: 7. This CDR3 region has 15 residues. The DNA of the CDR3 is TGTGCCAGTAGTCCGACGACAGGGTCGAACACTGAAGCTTTCTTT. Residues: CASSPTTGSNTEAFF.

V and J are TRBV5-1 and TRBJ1-6, with 8 positions matching TRBD1. The V gene end was trimmed by 4 bases and the J gene end by 8 bases; junction bases not matched to a gene: 5. This CDR3 is built from 14 residues. The germline V gene has CDR1 SGHRS and CDR2 YFSETQ. The CDR3 region is CASSPGQGDSPLHF. Written as DNA, the CDR3 is TGCGCCAGCAGCCCCGGACAGGGTGATTCACCCCTCCACTTT.

The chain has TRBV19 and TRBJ2-2; D is perhaps TRBD1 (6 bases). Deletions cut 10 bases from V and 7 bases from J, with 13 bases between. This CDR3 spans 12 amino acids. Per the germline V gene, CDR1 is LNHDA and CDR2 is SQIVND (reference sequence). As DNA, the CDR3 is TGTGCCACCAACAGGGACCTCGGGGAGCTGTTTTTT. Translated: CATNRDLGELFF.

J is TRBJ1-6 and V is TRBV5-1; the match to TRBD1 covers 7 bases. V lost 0 bases and J lost 4; bases outside the gene matches: 7. The CDR3 loop spans 17 amino acids. The germline gives CDR1 SGHRS, CDR2 YFSETQ. As DNA, the CDR3 is TGCGCCAGCAGCTTGGGTGCGGGACAGATGTATAATTCACCCCTCCACTTT. This gives the protein CASSLGAGQMYNSPLHF.